The clone carrying this TCR beta chain has a handful of counts. The CDR3 spans 13 residues. Trimming pared 2 bases from V and 7 bases from J, leaving 11 bases between. CDR1 SGHTA and CDR2 FQGNSA come from the germline V gene. This entry belongs to a study of T-cell memory formation after mild COVID-19. TCRdb re-analysed the 5' RACE reads in MiXCR, keeping a single row per CDR3 protein. The repertoire consists of 250,000 or so distinct CDR3 sequences, with approximately 9% occurring once and the leading ten covering roughly a fifth. This clonotype was sampled from a man aged 18 to 35 who had mild COVID-19 (a few samples of this study predate the infection). Cell type and time point are not known. J is TRBJ1-2 and V is TRBV7-2; D not resolved. The specimen was PBMCs or a T cell subset sorted from them (not recorded which). As DNA, the CDR3 is TGTGCCAGCAGCTTATCTGTCCTTCCTGGCTACACCTTC. Its protein product is CASSLSVLPGYTF. The whole variable domain, filled in from reference TRBV7-2 and TRBJ1-2, reads GAGVSQSPSNKVTEKGKDVELRCDPISGHTALYWYRQSLGQGLEFLIYFQGNSAPDKSGLPSDRFSAERTGGSVSTLTIQRTQQEDSAVYLCASSLSVLPGYTFGSGTRLTVV.